This T cell receptor beta chain was retrieved from a study of T-cell reconstitution after alpha-beta-depleted transplantation in children. Unique molecular identifiers were incorporated when the TCRbeta library was constructed. Using its own MiXCR run on the PCR reads, TCRdb lists one record per CDR3 protein. There are about 500,000 distinct CDR3 sequences in the sample; about 33% occur only once, and under 3% lies in the top ten. The CDR3 loop spans 15 amino acids. CDR1 SGHTA and CDR2 FQGNSA come from the germline V gene. Trimming removed 3 bases at V and 2 bases at J, with 14 bases between. The material was PBMCs from the stem cell graft donor, obtained from the stem cell graft. The chain joins TRBV7-2 to TRBJ2-7; the D is unclear. This receptor was taken from a human donor who donated a stem cell graft to a child with aplastic anemia. As DNA, the CDR3 is TGTGCCAGCAGCTTTTCGGCTGCGCCACCCTACGAGCAGTACTTC. Protein: CASSFSAAPPYEQYF.